Each of the 15 T cell receptor beta chains below was sequenced from the same sample in a study of beta chain features in type 1 diabetes (dated by TCRdb to 2016 to 2018). To prepare the library, the immunoSEQ multiplex PCR assay was applied. The entire isolated RNA was reverse transcribed using the High Capacity cDNA Reverse Transcription Kit, and thus expressed TCRB transcripts were sequenced. The source is immuneACCESS, and TCRdb retained only in-frame sequences with V and J called. Part of the clones is not carried over; for the studies checked, unresolved V genes explain less than half of this, and the remainder is unexplained. Recorded for this sample are about 250,000 clones; 14% of them occurred a single time. The ten largest clones capture approximately 0.024% of the sample. What was sequenced was naive CD4+ T cells from blood. Taken with the paper, the label for cell subset or site translates to: true naive CD4+ T cells. The receptors here all came from a woman aged 35 to 49 in good health.

This clone was observed a handful of times. The chain carries TRBV18 and TRBJ2-3, with D hard to call. This CDR3 comprises 16 residues. V was shortened by 3 bases and J by 3 bases, with 16 bases between the two germline ends. Germline-derived CDR1 and CDR2 are KGHSH and LQKENI. CDR3 protein: CASSPVGRQSTDTQYF. In DNA form, the CDR3 reads TGTGCCAGCTCACCGGTTGGGCGACAATCAACAGATACGCAGTATTTT.

This chain joins TRBV7-9 and TRBJ1-5, with 8 nucleotides matching TRBD1. J gave up 3 bases and V 5 bases, and 3 bases lay outside the gene matches. This CDR3 has 14 amino acids. The germline V gene has CDR1 SEHNR and CDR2 FQNEAQ (reference sequence). Here the CDR3 DNA reads TGTGCCAGCAGCCCGACAGGGGACAATCAGCCCCAGCATTTT. Its protein product is CASSPTGDNQPQHF. Together with reference TRBV7-9 and TRBJ1-5, the CDR3 gives the full variable domain: DTGVSQNPRHKITKRGQNVTFRCDPISEHNRLYWYRQTLGQGPEFLTYFQNEAQLEKSRLLSDRFSAERPKGSFSTLEIQRTEQGDSAMYLCASSPTGDNQPQHFGDGTRLSIL.

This clone appeared many times. One end of the junction varies from germline; a read error may be responsible. This chain connects TRBV15 to TRBJ2-1, with D possibly TRBD2 on 6 matching bases. There are 13 residues in the CDR3. In germline, CDR1 is LNHNV, CDR2 YYDKDF (reference sequence). The CDR3 nucleotides read TGTGCCACCAGCAGAGATGGTGCGGGGCCCCCCGTCTTC. It codes for CATSRDGAGPPVF.

This clone occurred a few times. The rearrangement links TRBV7-9 to TRBJ2-7; perhaps TRBD1 as D (6 bases). Germline V gene data show CDR1 as SEHNR and CDR2 as FQNEAQ (reference sequence). Trimming cost V 9 bases and J 0 bases, with 21 bases left between them. The CDR3 has 16 residues. The CDR3 nucleotides read TGTGCCAGGAGCCCGGGACACAAAAAGAGCTCCTACGAGCAGTACTTC. Translated, it gives CARSPGHKKSSYEQYF. Combining the CDR3 with reference TRBV7-9 and TRBJ2-7 gives the whole variable domain DTGVSQNPRHKITKRGQNVTFRCDPISEHNRLYWYRQTLGQGPEFLTYFQNEAQLEKSRLLSDRFSAERPKGSFSTLEIQRTEQGDSAMYLCARSPGHKKSSYEQYFGPGTRLTVT.

Points on this clone: This sample also contains other DNA sequences that code for the same CDR3. This chain joins TRBV5-4 and TRBJ1-1; 7 nucleotides align to TRBD1. Germline values: CDR1 SGHNT, CDR2 YYREEE (reference sequence). The ends lost 4 bases at V and 2 bases at J; junction bases unmatched: 2. The CDR3 runs to 13 residues. The CDR3 region is CASSRDSNTEAFF. Written as DNA, the CDR3 is TGTGCCAGCAGCCGGGACAGCAACACTGAAGCTTTCTTT.

This clone has more than one count but fewer than ten. This chain joins TRBV5-6 and TRBJ2-5; D remains unclear. The CDR3 runs 13 residues. Germline CDR1 reads SGHDT; CDR2 reads YYEEEE. V was clipped by 4 bases and J by 2 bases, with 9 bases between them. The CDR3 sequence is CASSPTPQETQYF. CDR3 DNA: TGTGCCAGCAGCCCGACACCGCAAGAGACCCAGTACTTC.

This clone was found a few times. The chain recombines TRBV5-1 with TRBJ2-5, with 9 bases lining up with TRBD2. The CDR3 has 16 residues. Germline loops: CDR1 SGHRS, CDR2 YFSETQ. V lost 4 bases, J lost 5 bases, and 12 bases stayed unmatched. The CDR3: CASSPQSGGPGETQYF. CDR3 sequence (DNA): TGCGCCAGCAGCCCGCAAAGCGGGGGGCCGGGGGAGACCCAGTACTTC.

This clone was recorded a few times. The chain combines TRBV10-3 with TRBJ2-7, with 8 nucleotides matching TRBD1. CDR1 ENHRY and CDR2 SYGVKD come from the germline V gene. Trimming cost V 4 bases and J 3 bases; bases outside gene matches: 5. This CDR3 is 14 amino acids long. The CDR3 DNA reads TGTGCCATCAGTGTCGGGACAGGCATCTACGAGCAGTACTTC. It codes for CAISVGTGIYEQYF.

Only a few counts were recorded for this clone. The chain links TRBV9 to TRBJ1-6; 9 bases agree with TRBD1. V lost 3 bases, J lost 5 bases, and 6 bases stayed unmatched. The germline gives CDR1 SGDLS, CDR2 YYNGEE. The CDR3 spans 16 residues. DNA of the CDR3: TGTGCCAGCAGCGCCCGGGACAGGGATCATAATTCACCCCTCCACTTT. This codes for CASSARDRDHNSPLHF. The entire variable domain, with the rest obtained from reference TRBV9 and TRBJ1-6, is as follows: DSGVTQTPKHLITATGQRVTLRCSPRSGDLSVYWYQQSLDQGLQFLIQYYNGEERAKGNILERFSAQQFPDLHSELNLSSLELGDSALYFCASSARDRDHNSPLHFGNGTRLTVT.

This clone appeared a few times. The genes are TRBV28 and TRBJ2-5; TRBD2 matches 8 bases. The germline CDR1 and CDR2 sequences are MDHEN and SYDVKM. This CDR3 has 15 residues. V was clipped by 5 bases and J by 2 bases; unmatched bases: 7. This CDR3 is CASSRTSGLQETQYF. The CDR3 bases are TGTGCCAGCAGTCGAACTAGCGGATTACAAGAGACCCAGTACTTC.

This clone was seen more than once but under ten times. The CDR3: CATGLGVPGELFF. Written as DNA, the CDR3 is TGTGCCACTGGACTCGGGGTGCCCGGGGAGCTGTTTTTT. The chain recombines TRBV7-2 with TRBJ2-2, with D possibly matching TRBD2 (5 bases). Germline-derived CDR1 and CDR2 are SGHTA and FQGNSA. The CDR3 consists of 13 residues. Trimming took off 10 bases at V and 6 bases at J, with 15 bases between the two ends. Combining the CDR3 with reference TRBV7-2 and TRBJ2-2 gives the whole variable domain GAGVSQSPSNKVTEKGKDVELRCDPISGHTALYWYRQSLGQGLEFLIYFQGNSAPDKSGLPSDRFSAERTGGSVSTLTIQRTQQEDSAVYLCATGLGVPGELFFGEGSRLTVL.

This chain uses TRBV7-9 with TRBJ2-5; tentative D call: TRBD1 (6 bases). V lost 4 bases, J lost 5 bases, and 11 bases lay in between. Germline CDR1 and CDR2: SEHNR and FQNEAQ (reference sequence). The CDR3 has 13 residues. CDR3 region: CASSSGQRETQYF. CDR3 in DNA: TGTGCCAGCAGCTCCGGACAGCGGGAGACCCAGTACTTC.

The rearrangement links TRBV11-2 to TRBJ2-7; TRBD1 agrees at 8 bases. CDR1 is SGHAT and CDR2 is FQNNGV in the germline V gene. The CDR3 extends over 17 amino acids. The junction had 16 bases not matched to a gene; V was cut back by 6 bases and J by 3 bases. CDR3 region: CASSHVGSQGVNYEQYF. For the CDR3, the DNA is TGTGCCAGCAGTCATGTGGGGTCACAGGGGGTGAACTACGAGCAGTACTTC.

In this sample, this clone turned up a few times. The chain combines TRBV2 with TRBJ2-5, with D maybe TRBD2 (5 bases). Germline V gene lookup returns CDR1 SNHLY and CDR2 FYNNEI. Trimming left V 7 bases short and J 7 bases short, with 13 bases between. The CDR3 totals 12 residues. The CDR3 bases are TGTGCCAGCAACCGAGAGGAGGCGACCCAGTACTTC. The encoded protein is CASNREEATQYF.

The rearrangement links TRBV4-1 to TRBJ2-3; D gene uncertain. Germline CDR1 MGHRA, CDR2 YSYEKL. The V gene lost 2 bases and the J gene lost 1 base, with 10 bases spanning the gap. The CDR3 runs 15 residues. This chain's CDR3 is CASSQPNRGTDTQYF. The CDR3 bases are TGCGCCAGCAGCCAACCCAACCGGGGCACAGATACGCAGTATTTT.